The rows below give T cell receptor beta chains drawn from one sample of a study of cytomegalovirus exposure and HLA in healthy donors. The assay was immunoSEQ multiplex PCR, and TCRdb's table has in-frame clones only and misses some. The repertoire holds approximately 270,000 clones, with 80% as singletons. Material for sequencing was PBMCs. The origin of the receptors is a girl aged 2-9 years in good health and CMV-seronegative. CDR3s include the opening cysteine and the closing phenylalanine or tryptophan. The D gene is left open where the match is weak. Not every row has a clone size; where given, it reads once, few, many or a size class.

v_gene	j_gene	d_gene	abundance	CDR3aa	CDR3nt
TRBV27	TRBJ2-3	TRBD1	once	CASISRGRSTDTQYF	TGTGCCAGCATTTCTAGGGGGCGCAGCACAGATACGCAGTATTTT
TRBV6-5	TRBJ1-2	-	-	CASSRGGYGYTF	TGTGCCAGCAGCCGCGGAGGGTATGGCTACACCTTC
TRBV7-9	TRBJ1-6	TRBD1	-	CASSRLGTVLNSPLHF	TGTGCCAGCAGCCGACTGGGGACAGTGCTTAATTCACCCCTCCACTTT
TRBV14	TRBJ1-2	TRBD1	-	CASSPGTGGINYGYTF	TGTGCCAGCAGCCCCGGGACAGGGGGTATAAACTATGGCTACACCTTC
TRBV5-6	TRBJ2-2	-	-	CASSFLHTGELFF	TGTGCCAGCAGCTTCCTCCACACCGGGGAGCTGTTTTTT
TRBV19	TRBJ1-1	-	-	CASSPWMRKNPEAFF	TGTGCCAGTAGTCCGTGGATGAGGAAGAACCCTGAAGCTTTCTTT
TRBV5-6	TRBJ2-2	TRBD1	-	CASGYRGPGELFF	TGTGCCAGCGGCTACAGGGGACCGGGGGAGCTGTTTTTT
TRBV2	TRBJ2-5	TRBD2	-	CASRLAGKETQYF	TGTGCCAGCAGGCTAGCGGGAAAAGAGACCCAGTACTTC
TRBV19	TRBJ2-7	-	-	CASSRGTGMATYEQYF	TGTGCCAGTAGTAGGGGAACAGGAATGGCGACCTACGAGCAGTACTTC
TRBV19	TRBJ1-1	-	-	CASSISGSNTEAFF	TGTGCCAGTAGTATCTCGGGGTCGAACACTGAAGCTTTCTTT
TRBV6-5	TRBJ1-1	-	few	CASSYSQQRWAFF	TGTGCCAGCAGTTACTCCCAACAGAGATGGGCTTTCTTT
TRBV7-9	TRBJ1-2	-	-	CASSIRGISDGYTF	TGTGCCAGCAGCATCAGGGGAATATCGGATGGCTACACCTTC
TRBV7-9	TRBJ2-7	TRBD2	-	CASSFGGSSYEQYF	TGTGCCAGCAGCTTCGGGGGGAGCTCCTACGAGCAGTACTTC
TRBV7-4	TRBJ1-1	-	few	CASSGRGTDTEAFF	TGTGCCAGCAGCGGCAGGGGCACGGACACTGAAGCTTTCTTT
TRBV30	TRBJ1-2	-	-	CAWKATSGLPYGYTF	TGTGCCTGGAAGGCCACCTCGGGACTGCCCTATGGCTACACCTTC
TRBV5-4	TRBJ2-7	-	-	CASSRDIGKHTLFYEQYF	TGTGCCAGCAGCCGGGACATCGGAAAACATACACTATTCTACGAGCAGTACTTC
TRBV10-3	TRBJ1-4	TRBD1	-	CAISTPDRNEKLFF	TGTGCCATCAGCACTCCGGACAGGAATGAAAAACTGTTTTTT
TRBV10-3	TRBJ2-3	TRBD1	-	CAISEDRGRPTDTQYF	TGTGCCATCAGTGAGGACAGGGGGAGGCCTACAGATACGCAGTATTTT
TRBV4-1	TRBJ2-7	TRBD2	-	CASSQDLSRGTRADEQYF	TGCGCCAGCAGCCAAGACCTCTCGAGGGGGACTAGAGCCGACGAGCAGTACTTC
TRBV2	TRBJ2-7	TRBD1	-	CASRGTGGYEQYF	TGTGCCAGCAGGGGGACAGGGGGCTACGAGCAGTACTTC
TRBV29-1	TRBJ2-1	TRBD1	once	CSVVRTGAYNEQFF	TGCAGCGTCGTCAGGACAGGGGCCTACAATGAGCAGTTCTTC
TRBV5-1	TRBJ2-7	TRBD2	-	CASSLLAGVSYEQYF	TGCGCCAGCAGCTTACTAGCGGGGGTCTCCTACGAGCAGTACTTC
TRBV10-3	TRBJ1-1	TRBD1	-	CATKQRDRGLNTEAFF	TGTGCCACAAAACAACGGGACAGGGGGTTGAACACTGAAGCTTTCTTT
TRBV18	TRBJ1-2	-	-	CASSPTEEPNYGYTF	TGTGCCAGCTCACCAACCGAGGAGCCTAACTATGGCTACACCTTC